The 2 T cell receptor beta chains in this list originate from one sample, sequenced in a study of T-cell memory formation after mild COVID-19. Each CDR3 protein is one row after TCRdb ran MiXCR on the 5' RACE reads. Of a few hundred thousand distinct CDR3 sequences listed, approximately 22% are singletons. What was sequenced was PBMCs or a T cell subset sorted from them (not recorded which). The receptors shown here come from a man aged 18 to 30 who had mild COVID-19 (a few samples of this study predate the infection). Cell type and time point are not known.

The chain links TRBV12-3 or TRBV12-4 to TRBJ2-1; D unclear. The germline V and J ends were trimmed by 6 bases and 3 bases, with 12 bases remaining between them. This CDR3 has 14 amino acids. The CDR3 DNA is TGTGCCAGCAGCTACATTTCGGGCTACAATGAGCAGTTCTTC. Protein: CASSYISGYNEQFF.

The chain combines TRBV9 with TRBJ1-2; 8 nucleotides align to TRBD1. The germline V gene encodes CDR1 SGDLS and CDR2 YYNGEE. V shed 2 bases and J 8 bases; nucleotides not matched to a gene: 8. The CDR3 totals 14 residues. The CDR3 sequence is CASSVQGARNGYTF. CDR3 bases: TGTGCCAGCAGCGTTCAGGGGGCGCGAAACGGCTACACCTTC.